Listed here is a single T cell receptor (beta chain). Its cognate antigen is unknown. The sample comes from a study of T cell clonotyping in hematopoietic cell transplantation. General study findings and limits: Recipient TCR diversity dropped after transplant; expanded clonotypes rose from day 30 to 180.

Germline V CDR1 and CDR2: WSHSY, SAAADI. V trimming: 6 bases; J trimming: 8 bases; junction bases outside the gene matches: 12. The CDR3 sequence is 14 residues long. The data were produced by immunoSEQ multiplex PCR, yet TCRdb's version contains in-frame clones alone and is incomplete. Of approximately 7,200 clones listed, approximately 88% are singletons. Sequencing used PBMCs, obtained 100 days after allogeneic stem cell transplant. The genes are TRBV10-2 and TRBJ1-1; 7 bases are shared with TRBD1. This TCR derives from a young adult male patient who had an allogeneic stem cell transplant from a related donor, so the T cells may come from the graft donor. Some clones in this sample may be carry-over from other donors' samples. CDR3 loop: CASSSYNRGPEAFF. CDR3 coding DNA: TGCGCCAGCAGCTCATATAACAGGGGTCCCGAAGCTTTCTTT.